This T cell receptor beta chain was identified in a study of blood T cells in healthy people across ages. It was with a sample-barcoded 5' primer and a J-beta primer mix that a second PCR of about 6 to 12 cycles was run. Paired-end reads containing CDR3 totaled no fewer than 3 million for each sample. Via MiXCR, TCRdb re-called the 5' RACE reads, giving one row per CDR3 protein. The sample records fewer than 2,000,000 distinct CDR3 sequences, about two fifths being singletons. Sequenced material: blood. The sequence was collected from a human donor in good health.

CDR3 in amino acids: CASSLGYLAGVSSYEQYF. The CDR3 coding sequence is TGTGCCAGCAGCTTAGGCTATTTGGCAGGGGTGAGCTCCTACGAGCAGTACTTC. The rearrangement links TRBV7-9 to TRBJ2-7, with D possibly TRBD1 on 6 matching bases. This CDR3 has 18 amino acids. Trimming cost V 1 base and J 0 bases, with 19 bases left between them. Per the germline V gene, CDR1 is SEHNR and CDR2 is FQNEAQ (reference sequence). The entire variable domain, with the rest obtained from reference TRBV7-9 and TRBJ2-7, is as follows: DTGVSQNPRHKITKRGQNVTFRCDPISEHNRLYWYRQTLGQGPEFLTYFQNEAQLEKSRLLSDRFSAERPKGSFSTLEIQRTEQGDSAMYLCASSLGYLAGVSSYEQYFGPGTRLTVT.